Listed here are 21 T cell receptor beta chains from one sample, sequenced in a study of T-cell reconstitution after alpha-beta-depleted transplantation in children. The library targeted TCRbeta and was prepared with unique molecular identifiers. One entry per CDR3 protein results from TCRdb running MiXCR on the PCR reads. The table lists around 200,000 distinct CDR3 sequences, approximately 17% of them singletons. Sequencing was performed on PBMCs, mostly from graft donor cells, taken 360 days after TCRalphabeta/CD19-depleted stem cell transplant. Every receptor here comes from a male patient aged 2 to 10 who had a stem cell transplant for acute lymphoblastic leukemia, so the T cells may come from the graft donor.

This clonotype was counted at least ten times. The chain joins TRBV12-3 or TRBV12-4 to TRBJ2-7; D unclear. The CDR3 is 14 amino acids. V was pared by 1 base and J by 1 base, with 8 bases between. This chain's CDR3 is CASSLEGISYEQYF. For the CDR3, the DNA is TGTGCCAGCAGTTTAGAGGGCATTTCCTACGAGCAGTACTTC.

In this sample, this clonotype turned up a few times. This sequence joins TRBV27 and TRBJ1-4; tentative D call: TRBD1 (5 bases). V was clipped by 4 bases and J by 9 bases, with 12 bases between them. This CDR3 is built from 13 residues. Germline V gene data show CDR1 as MNHEY and CDR2 as SMNVEV (reference sequence). Here the CDR3 reads CASSSRGDQKLFF. The CDR3 DNA follows: TGTGCCAGCAGTTCAAGGGGCGACCAAAAACTGTTTTTT.

This clonotype was detected only a few times. The rearrangement joins TRBV7-2 to TRBJ2-1, with 13 bases matching TRBD2. Looked up from germline, CDR1 is SGHTA and CDR2 is FQGNSA. With V trimmed by 1 base and J by 8 bases, 8 bases remained unmatched. CDR3 length equals 17 residues. The CDR3 DNA reads TGTGCCAGCAGCTTAGTAACCGGGACTAGCGGGATCGATGAGCAGTTCTTC. This gives the protein CASSLVTGTSGIDEQFF.

This clonotype was counted only a few times. The chain employs TRBV20-1 and TRBJ2-5; D not resolved. The V end lost 6 bases, the J end lost 2 bases, and 10 bases lay between the germline ends. The length of the CDR3 is 12 residues. The germline V gene has CDR1 DFQATT and CDR2 SNEGSKA (reference sequence). Written as DNA, the CDR3 is TGCAGTGCGCCAAGCCTACAAGAGACCCAGTACTTC. Residues: CSAPSLQETQYF.

J is TRBJ1-2 and V is TRBV7-2, with D possibly being TRBD1 (5 bases). This CDR3 comprises 11 residues. Deletions cut 5 bases from V and 14 bases from J, with 15 bases between. Germline V gene data show CDR1 as SGHTA and CDR2 as FQGNSA. Here the CDR3 reads CASSAKGVLTF. The CDR3 DNA sequence: TGTGCCAGCAGCGCAAAAGGGGTGTTAACCTTC.

This clonotype was detected only a few times. This chain links TRBV6-1 with TRBJ2-7; TRBD1 matches at 7 bases. After removal of 4 bases from V and 0 bases from J, the junction contained 9 bases not matched to a gene. This CDR3 contains 16 residues. Germline loops: CDR1 MNHNS, CDR2 SASEGT. The CDR3 nucleotides are TGTGCCAGCAGTGGGGACAGTCCCTTCAGCTCCTACGAGCAGTACTTC. Residues: CASSGDSPFSSYEQYF.

This clonotype has more than one count but fewer than ten. The chain has TRBV6-2 or TRBV6-3 and TRBJ2-7; D possibly corresponds to TRBD2 (6 bases). There are 15 residues in the CDR3. Trimming cost V 2 bases and J 2 bases, with 13 bases left between them. Looked up from germline, CDR1 is MNHEY and CDR2 is SVGEGT. The CDR3 sequence is CASSYGGVAPYEQYF. The DNA of the CDR3 is TGTGCCAGCAGTTACGGAGGGGTTGCCCCCTACGAGCAGTACTTC.

The J gene is TRBJ1-5, the V gene TRBV7-8; 8 positions agree with TRBD1. This CDR3 contains 15 residues. Trimming cost V 4 bases and J 0 bases; bases outside gene matches: 2. CDR1 is SGHVS and CDR2 is FQNEAQ in the germline V gene. CDR3 DNA: TGTGCCAGCAGCTCTCAGGGGGCTAGCAATCAGCCCCAGCATTTT. Protein product: CASSSQGASNQPQHF.

This chain links TRBV12-3 or TRBV12-4 with TRBJ1-2; 9 bases match TRBD1. Trimming cost V 3 bases and J 7 bases; bases outside gene matches: 6. The CDR3 has 14 residues. Here the CDR3 DNA reads TGTGCCAGCAGTTTCGCGGGACAGGGTTCTGGCTACACCTTC. Protein sequence: CASSFAGQGSGYTF.

CDR3 sequence (DNA): TGCGCCAGCAGTGACTCACAGGACTTCGGCACAGATACGCAGTATTTT. This sequence encodes CASSDSQDFGTDTQYF. The J gene is TRBJ2-3, the V gene TRBV10-1; TRBD1 or TRBD2 may be the D gene (5 bases each). Trimming took off 3 bases at V and 1 base at J, with 14 bases between the two ends. CDR1 and CDR2 from the germline V gene are WNHNN and SYGVQD (reference sequence). The CDR3 totals 16 residues.

This clonotype was counted between two and nine times. J is TRBJ2-7 and V is TRBV5-1; D is perhaps TRBD1 or TRBD2 (5 bases each). The V end was cut by 2 bases, the J end by 3 bases, with 12 bases between. Germline CDR1 reads SGHRS; CDR2 reads YFSETQ. This CDR3 has 14 amino acids. The CDR3 coding sequence is TGCGCCAGCAGCTTCACCGGGGCCAACTACGAGCAGTACTTC. Translation: CASSFTGANYEQYF. Using reference TRBV5-1 and TRBJ2-7 for the parts outside the CDR3, the full variable domain is KAGVTQTPRYLIKTRGQQVTLSCSPISGHRSVSWYQQTPGQGLQFLFEYFSETQRNKGNFPGRFSGRQFSNSRSEMNVSTLELGDSALYLCASSFTGANYEQYFGPGTRLTVT.

This clonotype has just a few counts. The CDR3 protein is CASSQDGTVTYEQYF. The CDR3 bases are TGTGCCAGCAGCCAAGATGGGACTGTTACCTACGAGCAGTACTTC. The V and J genes are TRBV4-2 and TRBJ2-7; D may be TRBD2 (6 bases). This CDR3 is built from 15 residues. Germline V gene lookup returns CDR1 LGHNA and CDR2 YNFKEQ. Between the trimmed V and J ends, which lost 0 bases and 2 bases, there was a span of 11 bases.

This chain joins TRBV6-5 and TRBJ1-1, with 8 bases matching TRBD1. Germline V gene sequence: CDR1 MNHEY, CDR2 SVGAGI. The V and J ends lost 6 bases and 1 base, in that order; junction bases with no gene match: 4. The length of the CDR3 is 14 residues. The CDR3 loop is CASSHRGGNTEAFF. Here the CDR3 DNA reads TGTGCCAGCAGCCACAGGGGGGGGAACACTGAAGCTTTCTTT.

The rearrangement uses TRBV6-1 and TRBJ1-6, with D hard to call. Trimming removed 3 bases from V and 8 bases from J, with 5 bases in between. The CDR3 contains 12 residues. Germline V gene lookup returns CDR1 MNHNS and CDR2 SASEGT. CDR3 amino acids: CASSEDYSPLHF. The CDR3 DNA reads as TGTGCCAGCAGTGAGGATTATTCACCCCTCCACTTT.

This clonotype was detected a few times. The V call is TRBV20-1, the J call TRBJ2-7; 7 nucleotides line up with TRBD1. The CDR3 is 14 amino acids. Germline V gene lookup returns CDR1 DFQATT and CDR2 SNEGSKA (reference sequence). V shed 0 bases and J 3 bases; nucleotides not matched to a gene: 5. The DNA of the CDR3 is TGCAGTGCTAGAGAGCGCGACAGGGTCTACGAGCAGTACTTC. It encodes CSARERDRVYEQYF.

This clonotype was counted a few times. The chain is built from TRBV29-1 and TRBJ2-2; 7 positions match TRBD2. V dropped 6 bases and J dropped 6; count of bases not matched to a gene: 7. This CDR3 comprises 13 residues. Germline V gene lookup returns CDR1 SQVTM and CDR2 ANQGSEA. In nucleotides, the CDR3 is TGCAGCGTGGGAGCGGGACCCCCCGGGGAGCTGTTTTTT. Translation gives CSVGAGPPGELFF.

This clonotype was seen at least ten times. The CDR3 region has the DNA TGTGCCAGAATGAATAGGGTAAACGGCTACACCTTC. It translates to CARMNRVNGYTF. The chain recombines TRBV3-1 with TRBJ1-2, with D hard to call. V was trimmed by 9 bases and J by 8 bases, leaving 16 bases between them. Germline V gives CDR1 LGHDT, CDR2 YNNKEL (reference sequence). This CDR3 region has 12 residues. The full variable domain, completed using reference TRBV3-1 and TRBJ1-2, is DTAVSQTPKYLVTQMGNDKSIKCEQNLGHDTMYWYKQDSKKFLKIMFSYNNKELIINETVPNRFSPKSPDKAHLNLHINSLELGDSAVYFCARMNRVNGYTFGSGTRLTVV.

This clonotype was seen repeatedly, ten times or more. V is TRBV5-1 and J is TRBJ1-2, with TRBD1 as a possible D gene (5 bases). From germline, CDR1 is SGHRS and CDR2 YFSETQ. Trimming removed 3 bases from V and 1 base from J, with 19 bases in between. The CDR3 loop spans 17 amino acids. The CDR3 nucleotides are TGCGCCAGCAGCTCGGACCCCGGCCGGGGGATTAACTATGGCTACACCTTC. Translation gives CASSSDPGRGINYGYTF.

A few counts support this clonotype. The chain employs TRBV12-3 or TRBV12-4 and TRBJ2-1; D tentatively reads TRBD1 or TRBD2 (5 bases each). With 7 bases removed from V and 6 bases from J, the gap between germline ends came to 16 bases. This CDR3 contains 14 residues. The CDR3 region has the DNA TGTGCCAGCATCTTGGGGGTGGGCAGCAATGAGCAGTTCTTC. It yields the protein CASILGVGSNEQFF.

In this sample, this clonotype turned up a few times. This chain connects TRBV7-2 to TRBJ1-2; no clear D. CDR3 size: 15 residues. The V gene's germline CDR1 is SGHTA and CDR2 FQGNSA. V lost 1 base and J 4 bases, leaving 13 bases between the germline ends. CDR3 sequence (DNA): TGTGCCAGCAGCTTAGTCCGGGGTGCGGGCTATGGCTACACCTTC. This encodes CASSLVRGAGYGYTF. The full variable domain, its missing parts supplied by reference TRBV7-2 and TRBJ1-2, is GAGVSQSPSNKVTEKGKDVELRCDPISGHTALYWYRQSLGQGLEFLIYFQGNSAPDKSGLPSDRFSAERTGGSVSTLTIQRTQQEDSAVYLCASSLVRGAGYGYTFGSGTRLTVV.

This clonotype has only a few counts. The CDR3 region is CASSPTGLREQYF. Written as DNA, the CDR3 is TGTGCCAGCAGCCCGACAGGGTTACGCGAGCAGTACTTC. The chain uses TRBV12-3 or TRBV12-4 and TRBJ2-7; 7 positions agree with TRBD1. The junction had 8 bases not matched to a gene; V was cut back by 6 bases and J by 6 bases. The CDR3 consists of 13 residues.